These T cell receptor beta chains were read from a single sample in a study of blood T cells in healthy people across ages. TCRdb analysed the 5' RACE reads with MiXCR anew, one entry per CDR3 protein. The data contain about 930,000 distinct CDR3 sequences, approximately 32% of them singletons. These data also formed part of another study, on T cells of mothers and their children.

The material sequenced was blood. These receptor sequences come from a middle-aged woman in good health. The CDR3 runs from the conserved cysteine through the conserved F or W. A D gene is named only where the DNA matches it firmly. Size is omitted from some rows. Given values are once, few, many or a class for expanded clones.

-	TRBV29-1	TRBJ2-1	-	TGCAGCGTTGGGACGGCAGATATGTACAATGAGCAGTTCTTC	CSVGTADMYNEQFF
-	TRBV2	TRBJ1-2	few	TGTGCCAGCAGTCAAGAGTTGCCGCCCGGCAACTATGGCTACACCTTC	CASSQELPPGNYGYTF
-	TRBV7-9	TRBJ2-7	many	TGTGCCAGCAGCTTAGGGGCAGAGATCTCCTACGAGCAGTACTTC	CASSLGAEISYEQYF
-	TRBV5-1	TRBJ2-1	-	TGCGCCAACAGCCAGGACACCAACTCCTACAATGAGCAGTTCTTC	CANSQDTNSYNEQFF
-	TRBV7-2	TRBJ2-2	few	TGTGCCAGCAGCCCAACAGCATCAAACACCGGGGAGCTGTTTTTT	CASSPTASNTGELFF
-	TRBV18	TRBJ1-2	few	TGTGCCAGCTCACCTAGCACCATGGAAGGGTATGGCTACACCTTC	CASSPSTMEGYGYTF
-	TRBV20-1	TRBJ2-5	few	TGCAGTGCTAAGCTACTTTCAGAGACCCAGTACTTC	CSAKLLSETQYF
TRBD2	TRBV7-2	TRBJ2-1	few	TGTGCCAGCAGCTCTAGGACTAGCGGGATAGGGAATGAGCAGTTCTTC	CASSSRTSGIGNEQFF
TRBD2	TRBV5-1	TRBJ2-5	-	TGCGCCAGCGGTGAACTAGCGACAGCCGACAAGGGGACCCAGTACTTC	CASGELATADKGTQYF
-	TRBV20-1	TRBJ2-1	-	TGCAGTGCTAGAGGACTGGTAAATGAGCAGTTCTTC	CSARGLVNEQFF
TRBD1	TRBV6-1	TRBJ1-1	-	TGTGCCAACCGACAGGGAGTGAGGAGGACTGAAGCTTTCTTT	CANRQGVRRTEAFF
-	TRBV5-1	TRBJ1-1	few	TGCGCCAGCAGCGTCGCCCCGGAGGGGAGGAACACTGAAGCTTTCTTT	CASSVAPEGRNTEAFF
TRBD2	TRBV7-7	TRBJ2-1	-	TGTGCTAGCAGCGGGGGACTAGCGCACAATGAGCAGTTCTTC	CASSGGLAHNEQFF
-	TRBV7-2	TRBJ1-6	many	TGTGCCAGCAGCTTAGAATCGTGGAATTCACCCCTCCACTTT	CASSLESWNSPLHF
TRBD1	TRBV5-1	TRBJ1-5	-	TGCGCCAGCAGCTTGGGGGCCGGGACAGGGAATCAGCCCCAGCATTTT	CASSLGAGTGNQPQHF
-	TRBV20-1	TRBJ2-5	many	TGCAGTGCCACTCCGGAGGGGGGACAAGAGACCCAGTACTTC	CSATPEGGQETQYF
-	TRBV15	TRBJ1-1	-	TGTGCCACCAGCAGAGATGGTAAGAACACTGAAGCTTTCTTT	CATSRDGKNTEAFF
TRBD2	TRBV7-2	TRBJ2-7	few	TGTGCCAGCAGCCTACTAGCGGGGGGGGATCTGGGCTACGAGCAGTACTTC	CASSLLAGGDLGYEQYF
-	TRBV7-9	TRBJ1-2	-	TGTGCCAGCAGCCCGAGGGGCGGGGACCATGGCTACACCTTC	CASSPRGGDHGYTF
-	TRBV4-2	TRBJ1-2	-	TGTGCCAGCAGCCAAGAAACGGGAAGAAACTATGGCTACACCTTC	CASSQETGRNYGYTF
-	TRBV2	TRBJ1-1	many	TGTGCCAGCAGGGATACACAGGGTAGCACTGAAGCTTTCTTT	CASRDTQGSTEAFF
TRBD1	TRBV20-1	TRBJ1-2	many	TGCAGTGCTCATGACAGGGGCTATGGCTACACCTTC	CSAHDRGYGYTF
TRBD1	TRBV5-5	TRBJ1-1	-	TGTGCCAGCAGCTTGGAAAACAGGGGTAACACTGAAGCTTTCTTT	CASSLENRGNTEAFF
TRBD1	TRBV28	TRBJ2-7	-	TGTGCCAGCAGTCCCCGGACAGGGAAGGGATACGAGCAGTACTTC	CASSPRTGKGYEQYF
TRBD1	TRBV4-2	TRBJ1-1	-	TGTGCCAGCAGCCAAGAAGGGGGACAGGCTGTCTCGAACACTGAAGCTTTCTTT	CASSQEGGQAVSNTEAFF
-	TRBV28	TRBJ1-2	-	TGTGCCAGCAGCCCTCACCAGGGTCCTAACTATGGCTACACCTTC	CASSPHQGPNYGYTF
-	TRBV12-3/TRBV12-4	TRBJ2-7	-	TGTGCCAGCAGTTTCAATAACAATGGGCAGTACTTC	CASSFNNNGQYF
TRBD2	TRBV29-1	TRBJ2-1	many	TGCAGCGGTAAAAAGCCAACGACTAGCGGGGGGGCGGGTGAGCAGTTCTTC	CSGKKPTTSGGAGEQFF
TRBD1	TRBV5-1	TRBJ2-7	few	TGCGCCAGCAGCTCCCGGACAGGACTTACCTACGAGCAGTACTTC	CASSSRTGLTYEQYF
TRBD1	TRBV29-1	TRBJ2-2	-	TGCAGCGTTGAAAGGGACAGGGGAAGAGGGGAGCTGTTTTTT	CSVERDRGRGELFF
TRBD1	TRBV6-5	TRBJ1-1	-	TGTGCCAGCAGTTACGGCGGGACAGGGAGAATGAACACTGAAGCTTTCTTT	CASSYGGTGRMNTEAFF
-	TRBV19	TRBJ1-2	many	TGTGCCAGTAGTCTCAGGGGAACCAACTATGGCTACACCTTC	CASSLRGTNYGYTF
TRBD2	TRBV28	TRBJ2-3	few	TGTGCCAGCAGTTTGGCAGGCGGGGGAGCCGGTACGCAGTATTTT	CASSLAGGGAGTQYF
-	TRBV7-8	TRBJ1-1	few	TGTGCCAGCAGCTTATCACTCATGAGAAACACTGAAGCTTTCTTT	CASSLSLMRNTEAFF
-	TRBV4-2	TRBJ1-2	-	TGTGCCAGCCGCCGGGGAAGGACAGATGGCTACACCTTC	CASRRGRTDGYTF
-	TRBV5-1	TRBJ2-1	few	TGCGCCAGCAGCGGCACCACGGGGATCTACAATGAGCAGTTCTTC	CASSGTTGIYNEQFF
TRBD1	TRBV19	TRBJ2-1	once	TGTGCCAGTAGGGGAGCGGGACAGGGGAGGACCTACAATGAGCAGTTCTTC	CASRGAGQGRTYNEQFF
-	TRBV7-2	TRBJ2-1	-	TGTGCCAGCAGCGCAGAGGGGAATCTGAGGGCCTACAATGAGCAGTTCTTC	CASSAEGNLRAYNEQFF
-	TRBV27	TRBJ2-3	many	TGTGCCAGCAGTTTGGGGCAAAGCCGGAGCAGCTCTAGCACAGATACGCAGTATTTT	CASSLGQSRSSSSTDTQYF
TRBD1	TRBV4-3	TRBJ2-7	many	TGCGCCAGCAGCCAAGATGAGGCAGGGGGCGGCGAGCAGTACTTC	CASSQDEAGGGEQYF
-	TRBV12-3/TRBV12-4	TRBJ2-1	many	TGTGCCAGCAGGGCCTCAAGGCACAATGAGCAGTTCTTC	CASRASRHNEQFF
-	TRBV5-5	TRBJ1-2	-	-	CASSSTVAAYGYTF
-	TRBV27	TRBJ2-1	-	TGTGCCAGCAGTTTAAAAATGGTGCGCAATGAGCAGTTCTTC	CASSLKMVRNEQFF
-	TRBV5-1	TRBJ2-3	few	TGCGCCAGCAGCTTGGCCTCACAGGGTGGGACAGATACGCAGTATTTT	CASSLASQGGTDTQYF
TRBD1	TRBV5-1	TRBJ2-5	few	TGCGCCAGCAGCTTCCAAGGAACAGGGGGCCGAGAGACCCAGTACTTC	CASSFQGTGGRETQYF
TRBD2	TRBV29-1	TRBJ2-5	many	TGCAGCGTCCAGCGGGGGGCGGCCCTAGAGACCCAGTACTTC	CSVQRGAALETQYF
-	TRBV3-1	TRBJ2-6	-	TGTGCCAGCAGCCAAGAAGGGCTGGACAGAGCCAACTCTGGGGCCAACGTCCTGACTTTC	CASSQEGLDRANSGANVLTF
TRBD2	TRBV27	TRBJ2-1	few	TGTGCCAGCAGTGAAGCGGGGGGGAGGAATGAGCAGTTCTTC	CASSEAGGRNEQFF
-	TRBV15	TRBJ2-7	few	TGTGCCACCAGCAGAGAAGGCCGCTACGAGCAGTACTTC	CATSREGRYEQYF